A single sample gave rise to the 17 T cell receptor beta chains below, sequenced in a study of blood T cell repertoires in COVID-19. The repertoire was sequenced with immunoSEQ multiplex PCR; TCRdb's copy has only in-frame clones and lacks some. The sample has almost 400,000 clones, roughly 90% seen once. The sequenced material came from PBMCs or T cells enriched from blood (not recorded which). These TCRs come from a woman in her 30s with acute COVID-19.

This chain links TRBV7-9 with TRBJ1-1, with D tentatively TRBD1 (5 bases). Trimming pared 0 bases from V and 7 bases from J, leaving 12 bases between. Germline V gives CDR1 SEHNR, CDR2 FQNEAQ (reference sequence). The CDR3 sequence is 14 residues long. CDR3 DNA: TGTGCCAGCAGCTTAGCGGGATCGGGGGATGAAGCTTTCTTT. Protein sequence: CASSLAGSGDEAFF.

V gene TRBV19 combines with J gene TRBJ1-3; D gene unclear. The CDR3 contains 17 residues. Germline CDR1 is LNHDA and CDR2 is SQIVND (reference sequence). Trimming pared 4 bases from V and 0 bases from J, leaving 16 bases between. CDR3 sequence: CASSRQEATLSGNTIYF. The CDR3 DNA follows: TGTGCCAGTAGTAGGCAGGAAGCCACCCTCTCTGGAAACACCATATATTTT.

This clone was observed a single time. The junction does not match germline at one end; this may be a read error. The gene calls are TRBV19 and TRBJ2-7; 8 nucleotides match TRBD1. The germline gives CDR1 LNHDA, CDR2 SQIVND (reference sequence). The CDR3 is 13 residues long. CDR3 in amino acids: CASSITDGQGPNF. CDR3 DNA sequence: TGTGCCAGTAGTATCACCGACGGACAGGGCCCCAACTTC.

The V gene is TRBV6-5, the J gene TRBJ2-2, with D possibly matching TRBD1 (6 bases). This CDR3 spans 13 amino acids. Trimming left V 6 bases short and J 5 bases short, with 10 bases between. Germline CDR1 reads MNHEY; CDR2 reads SVGAGI. The CDR3 here is CASSRTGTGELFF. The CDR3 DNA sequence: TGTGCCAGCAGCCGCACAGGGACCGGGGAGCTGTTTTTT.

J is TRBJ1-3 and V is TRBV3-1 (or the pseudogene TRBV3-2), with D uncertain. CDR1 LGHDT and CDR2 YNNKEL come from the germline V gene (reference sequence). This CDR3 is built from 14 residues. V lost 2 bases, J lost 4 bases, and 9 bases lay in between. The CDR3 DNA reads TGTGCCAGCAGCCAACCGGGGTACGGAAACACCATATATTTT. Translated: CASSQPGYGNTIYF.

The rearrangement uses TRBV19 and TRBJ2-1; 9 bases align to TRBD2. This CDR3 is 16 amino acids long. Germline trimming cut 5 bases from V and 6 bases from J; bases unmatched to any gene: 11. Per the germline V gene, CDR1 is LNHDA and CDR2 is SQIVND (reference sequence). The CDR3: CASSATGTSLVNEQFF. The DNA of the CDR3 is TGTGCCAGTAGTGCGACCGGGACTAGCCTTGTCAATGAGCAGTTCTTC.

CDR3 sequence reads: CASRDMAGGEQYF. The CDR3 DNA follows: TGTGCCAGCCGGGACATGGCGGGAGGCGAGCAGTACTTC. The genes are TRBV12-3 or TRBV12-4 and TRBJ2-7, with 8 bases matching TRBD2. This CDR3 region has 13 residues. Trimming removed 8 bases from V and 6 bases from J; junction bases left unmatched: 9.

The rearrangement links TRBV27 to TRBJ1-4; D gene unclear. Germline-derived CDR1 and CDR2 are MNHEY and SMNVEV (reference sequence). V was pared by 6 bases and J by 11 bases, with 13 bases between. This CDR3 comprises 12 residues. The CDR3 bases are TGTGCCAGCAGCCTACTAAACGGGAAACTGTTTTTT. Its translation: CASSLLNGKLFF.

This clone has just one count. This sequence joins TRBV5-1 and TRBJ2-3; 9 nucleotides agree with TRBD2. Germline loops: CDR1 SGHRS, CDR2 YFSETQ. V was pared by 0 bases and J by 2 bases, with 4 bases of the junction left unmatched. The CDR3 loop spans 16 amino acids. The CDR3: CASSLAAGGATDTQYF. For the CDR3, the DNA is TGCGCCAGCAGCTTGGCTGCGGGGGGGGCCACAGATACGCAGTATTTT.

This chain connects TRBV5-6 to TRBJ1-1; 8 bases align to TRBD1. Germline CDR1 and CDR2: SGHDT and YYEEEE. The junction had 5 bases not matched to a gene; V was cut back by 1 base and J by 3 bases. The CDR3 totals 15 residues. DNA of the CDR3: TGTGCCAGCAGCTTGTTGGACAGGGAGGACACTGAAGCTTTCTTT. Translation: CASSLLDREDTEAFF.

This clone has more than one count but fewer than ten. CDR3 loop: CASRTGRHTEAFF. In DNA form, the CDR3 reads TGTGCCAGTAGGACAGGGCGCCACACTGAAGCTTTCTTT. This sequence joins TRBV19 and TRBJ1-1; TRBD1 matches 7 bases. The CDR3 extends over 13 amino acids. The ends lost 6 bases at V and 3 bases at J; junction bases unmatched: 4. From germline, CDR1 is LNHDA and CDR2 SQIVND (reference sequence).

DNA of the CDR3: TGTGCCAGTAGGAAGAACAGGGCGCGGGATCAGCCCCAGCATTTT. It encodes CASRKNRARDQPQHF. V is TRBV19 and J is TRBJ1-5; D is perhaps TRBD1 (6 bases). CDR3 length: 15 residues. Trimming shortened V by 6 bases and J by 5 bases, and 17 bases separated the two germline ends. CDR1 is LNHDA, CDR2 SQIVND, per germline (reference sequence).

This sequence joins TRBV6-2 or TRBV6-3 and TRBJ1-1; D remains ambiguous. Germline V gives CDR1 MNHEY, CDR2 SVGEGT. Deletions cut 0 bases from V and 5 bases from J, with 7 bases between. This CDR3 has 13 residues. The CDR3 DNA is TGTGCCAGCAGTTACTCGGTACTTACTGAAGCTTTCTTT. Residues: CASSYSVLTEAFF.

This clone was detected a few times. J is TRBJ2-7 and V is TRBV19; D is perhaps TRBD2 (6 bases). This CDR3 is 15 amino acids long. CDR1 is LNHDA, CDR2 SQIVND, per germline (reference sequence). Trimming pared 3 bases from V and 5 bases from J, leaving 17 bases between. CDR3 amino acids: CASSIGGLPTDEQYF. Here the CDR3 DNA reads TGTGCCAGTAGTATTGGGGGACTGCCCACCGACGAGCAGTACTTC. The whole variable domain, remainder taken from reference TRBV19 and TRBJ2-7, is DGGITQSPKYLFRKEGQNVTLSCEQNLNHDAMYWYRQDPGQGLRLIYYSQIVNDFQKGDIAEGYSVSREKKESFPLTVTSAQKNPTAFYLCASSIGGLPTDEQYFGPGTRLTVT.

The chain uses TRBV9 and TRBJ2-3, with 9 bases identical to TRBD2. Germline-derived CDR1 and CDR2 are SGDLS and YYNGEE. The trim removed 4 bases at V and 2 bases at J, leaving 5 bases unmatched. This CDR3 is built from 15 residues. The CDR3 region is CASSRLAVPTDTQYF. CDR3 nucleotide sequence: TGTGCCAGCAGCAGACTAGCGGTCCCCACAGATACGCAGTATTTT.

The gene calls are TRBV28 and TRBJ2-7; 12 positions agree with TRBD1. Germline V gene data show CDR1 as MDHEN and CDR2 as SYDVKM. The CDR3 has 18 amino acids. V shed 8 bases, J shed 4 bases, and the junction held 18 bases outside the gene matches. The DNA for the CDR3 is TGTGCCAGCTCCAACCCACCGCGCGGGACAGGGGGCCTGTACGAGCAGTACTTC. Its protein product is CASSNPPRGTGGLYEQYF.

J is TRBJ1-1 and V is TRBV27; 7 bases agree with TRBD1. Germline V lookup: CDR1 MNHEY, CDR2 SMNVEV (reference sequence). V lost 5 bases to trimming and J lost 5 bases; unmatched junction nucleotides: 14. The CDR3 is 16 amino acids. The CDR3, as DNA: TGTGCCAGCAGTGCCCCGGGACAGACTTCACGAACTGAAGCTTTCTTT. This translates into CASSAPGQTSRTEAFF.